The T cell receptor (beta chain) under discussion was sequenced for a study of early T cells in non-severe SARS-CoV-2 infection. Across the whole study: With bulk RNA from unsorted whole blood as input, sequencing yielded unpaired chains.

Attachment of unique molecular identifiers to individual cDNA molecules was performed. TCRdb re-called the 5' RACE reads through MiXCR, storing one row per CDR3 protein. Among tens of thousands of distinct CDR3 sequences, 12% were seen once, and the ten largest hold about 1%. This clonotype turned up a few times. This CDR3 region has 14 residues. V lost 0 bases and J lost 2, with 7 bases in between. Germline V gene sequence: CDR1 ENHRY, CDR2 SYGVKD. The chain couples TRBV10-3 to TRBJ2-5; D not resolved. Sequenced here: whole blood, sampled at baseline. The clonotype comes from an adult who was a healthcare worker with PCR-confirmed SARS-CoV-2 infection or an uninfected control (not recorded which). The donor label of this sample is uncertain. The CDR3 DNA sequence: TGTGCCATCAGTGAGTCGTCGGGTCAAGAGACCCAGTACTTC. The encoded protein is CAISESSGQETQYF.